A selection of T cell receptor beta chains follows, all from one sample in a study of OX40 agonist ivuxolimab in advanced cancers. Sequencing was performed with immunoSEQ multiplex PCR; in TCRdb, only in-frame clones are kept and a portion is missing. The table includes roughly 51,000 clones, more than 85% detected once. The starting material was CD4+ or CD8+ T cells sorted from blood, obtained in a trial of the OX40 agonist ivuxolimab. These receptors came from an adult with an advanced solid tumor such as melanoma, head and neck, liver or kidney cancer. CDR3s include the opening cysteine and the closing phenylalanine or tryptophan. Fields, in order: D gene, J gene, V gene, clone size, CDR3 DNA, CDR3 protein. The D gene is left open where the match is weak. Clone size, where shown, is once, few, many, or a class for clones that have expanded.

TRBD1 TRBJ2-2 TRBV27 NA TGTGCCAGCAGCCGAAAAACGACAGGGGGCTACACCGGGGAGCTGTTTTTT CASSRKTTGGYTGELFF
NA TRBJ1-3 TRBV6-6 NA TGTGCCAGCAGTTACACCTCTACCCGAAACACCATATATTTT CASSYTSTRNTIYF
TRBD1 TRBJ1-2 TRBV5-1 NA TGCGCCAGCAGCCGGGCCTCTCCGGGACAGGGGGCACATGGCTACACCTTC CASSRASPGQGAHGYTF
NA TRBJ2-2 TRBV11-1 NA TGTGCCAGCAGCCCAGGACAGTACACCGGGGAGCTGTTTTTT CASSPGQYTGELFF
NA TRBJ2-5 TRBV18 once TGTGCCAGCTCACCACGATCTCAGCGGTCTCAAGAGACCCAGTACTTC CASSPRSQRSQETQYF
NA TRBJ1-2 TRBV29-1 NA TGCAGCGTTGAAGAACATGGCTACACCTTC CSVEEHGYTF
NA TRBJ1-4 TRBV19 NA TGTGCCAGCTCGCGGGGGACTAATGAAAAACTGTTTTTT CASSRGTNEKLFF
NA TRBJ1-1 TRBV5-1 NA TGCGCCAGCAGCCTGGCGCGGGTGAGCACTGAAGCTTTCTTT CASSLARVSTEAFF
NA TRBJ2-2 TRBV30 NA TGTGCCTGGAGTGTACAGAACACCGGGGAGCTGTTTTTT CAWSVQNTGELFF
NA TRBJ1-3 TRBV19 NA TGTGCCAGTACCCCGCTCCTCGGACGGTCTGGAAACACCATATATTTT CASTPLLGRSGNTIYF
NA TRBJ2-5 TRBV5-1 NA TGCGCCAGCAGATCAACCGGGACCGGACAAGAGACCCAGTACTTC CASRSTGTGQETQYF
NA TRBJ2-1 TRBV5-6 NA TGTGCCAGCAGCTTGGACTACGACAATGAGCAGTTCTTC CASSLDYDNEQFF
TRBD2 TRBJ2-1 TRBV7-7 NA TGTGCTAGCAGCTTAGCCCCGACTAGCGGGAGGGTCAATGAGCAGTTCTTC CASSLAPTSGRVNEQFF
TRBD2 TRBJ2-3 TRBV10-3 NA TGTGCCATCAGTGAGAGGACTAGCGGGGTCACAGATACGCAGTATTTT CAISERTSGVTDTQYF
NA TRBJ2-3 TRBV5-8 NA TGTGCCAGCAGCACCACGAGGGGAGGACGGGGGAGCACAGATACGCAGTATTTT CASSTTRGGRGSTDTQYF
TRBD2 TRBJ2-7 TRBV9 NA TGTGCCAGCAGCGTAGACGCCCTCCCAGCGGCGGGGGGCTACGAGCAGTACTTC CASSVDALPAAGGYEQYF
NA TRBJ2-1 TRBV14 NA TGTGCCAGCAGGACTACCCGGAGCTCCTACAATGAGCAGTTCTTC CASRTTRSSYNEQFF
TRBD1 TRBJ1-4 TRBV27 once TGTGCCAGCAGTTTCCTGGGACAGGGGAGTGGTTATGAAAAACTGTTTTTT CASSFLGQGSGYEKLFF
TRBD1 TRBJ2-7 TRBV11-2 NA TGTGCCAGCAGCGCCCGACAGGGCGTTTGGATGGAGCAGTACTTC CASSARQGVWMEQYF
TRBD1 TRBJ2-7 TRBV2 NA TGTGCCAGCAGGACAGGGGGAGCCTACGAGCAGTACTTC CASRTGGAYEQYF
TRBD1 TRBJ2-7 TRBV2 NA TGTGCCAGCAGCGAGTCCCGGGACAGAAGCGAGCAGTACTTC CASSESRDRSEQYF
NA TRBJ2-2 TRBV5-1 NA TGCGCCAGCAGCGCGCAGGGTCAGACCGGGGAGCTGTTTTTT CASSAQGQTGELFF
NA TRBJ2-3 TRBV5-4 NA TGTGCCAGCAGCTTAGGGGGAGTCATCGCAGATACGCAGTATTTT CASSLGGVIADTQYF
NA TRBJ2-5 TRBV2 NA TGTGCCAGCAGCCCCGGGACGGTCCAAGAGACCCAGTACTTC CASSPGTVQETQYF
NA TRBJ1-5 TRBV2 NA TGTGCCAGCAGGGAAACACAGGGCGGCAATCAGCCCCAGCATTTT CASRETQGGNQPQHF
TRBD1 TRBJ2-5 TRBV11-2 NA TGTGCCAGCAGCCGGGGACAGCAAGAGACCCAGTACTTC CASSRGQQETQYF
TRBD2 TRBJ2-2 TRBV27 NA TGTGCCAGCAGTTCCCCTTCTGAATCCCTAGCGGGGAACACCGGGGAGCTGTTTTTT CASSSPSESLAGNTGELFF
TRBD2 TRBJ2-3 TRBV2 NA TGTGCCAGCAGCGCCACTAGCGGGGGGTGGGCAGATACGCAGTATTTT CASSATSGGWADTQYF
TRBD2 TRBJ2-1 TRBV5-1 NA TGCGCCAGCAGCTTCCGCGGGGGGGTATCGTACAATGAGCAGTTCTTC CASSFRGGVSYNEQFF
NA TRBJ2-7 TRBV7-9 few TGTGCCAGCAGCTTAGGCTCCTACTCCTACGAGCAGTACTTC CASSLGSYSYEQYF
NA TRBJ1-1 TRBV5-1 NA TGCGCCAGCAGCTTGTGGGCGGGGAACACTGAAGCTTTCTTT CASSLWAGNTEAFF
TRBD2 TRBJ2-7 TRBV10-3 NA TGTGCCATCAGTGAGACTAGCGGGAGCTCCTACGAGCAGTACTTC CAISETSGSSYEQYF
NA TRBJ2-4 TRBV30 NA TGTGCCTGGAGTGGTGAGCAGGGAGGCATTCAGTACTTC CAWSGEQGGIQYF
NA TRBJ1-1 TRBV7-2 NA TGTGCCAGCAGCTTCGGCAGGGAGACTTTCTTT CASSFGRETFF
NA TRBJ2-7 TRBV15 NA TGTGCCACCAGCAGGGACCTGGACGCCCTCGAGCAGTACTTC CATSRDLDALEQYF
NA TRBJ2-3 TRBV7-6 NA TGTGCCAGCAGCCAGGGACAAGATACGCAGTATTTT CASSQGQDTQYF
TRBD1 TRBJ1-1 TRBV11-1 NA TGTGCCAGCAGCTTAGGGCTGACAGGGGCCGCGCAAGCTTTCTTT CASSLGLTGAAQAFF
NA TRBJ2-5 TRBV9 NA TGTGCCAGCAGCCCAGGGGGACTAGTTCAAGAGACCCAGTACTTC CASSPGGLVQETQYF
TRBD1 TRBJ2-2 TRBV7-2 NA TGTGCCAGCAACTTAGCAGGGGGCCATACCGGGGAGCTGTTTTTT CASNLAGGHTGELFF
TRBD2 TRBJ2-1 TRBV7-2 NA TGTGCCAGCAGCTTAGATGTGACTAGCGGGAGGCGGGATGAGCAGTTCTTC CASSLDVTSGRRDEQFF
NA TRBJ1-4 TRBV21-1 NA TGTGCCAGCAGCTCCAGCCGGGACAGGGAACACACTAATGAAAAACTGTTTTTT CASSSSRDREHTNEKLFF
NA TRBJ1-1 TRBV10-3 NA TGTGCCACCATTTCCGGGACCACTGAAGCTTTCTTT CATISGTTEAFF
NA TRBJ1-4 TRBV7-8 NA TGTGCCAGCAGCGTAGGGCCCGGAACAACTAATGAAAAACTGTTTTTT CASSVGPGTTNEKLFF
TRBD1 TRBJ2-3 TRBV4-1 NA TGCGCCAGCAGCCCGGAAGGGGGCCCCGGGAAAGATACGCAGTATTTT CASSPEGGPGKDTQYF
NA TRBJ1-1 TRBV29-1 NA TGCAGCGTTGAATCGGGGACCACTAGGAACAATGAAGCTTTCTTT CSVESGTTRNNEAFF
NA TRBJ1-2 TRBV18 NA TGTGCCAGCTCACCACAGGGTTTGGGAGACTATGGCTACACCTTC CASSPQGLGDYGYTF
TRBD1 TRBJ1-1 TRBV9 once TGTGCCAGCAGCGCTACGACAGGGGGCGACACTGAAGCTTTCTTT CASSATTGGDTEAFF
NA TRBJ2-5 TRBV10-1 NA TGCGCCAGCAGTGGAGGGGGGAACCAAGAGACCCAGTACTTC CASSGGGNQETQYF